The clone carrying this T cell receptor (beta chain) came up many times. The lymph nodes were axillary draining lymph nodes from breast cancer patients. MiXCR, run by TCRdb on the multiplex PCR reads, gives a single entry per CDR3 protein. The repertoire includes around 300,000 distinct CDR3 sequences, around 30% of them detected once, and 0.85% to 1.2% sits in the top ten. This sample was taken from a study of breast tumors, draining lymph nodes, adjacent tissues. CDR3 size: 20 residues. Deletions cut 0 bases from V and 0 bases from J, with 24 bases between. The germline V gene has CDR1 DFQATT and CDR2 SNEGSKA (reference sequence).

This sequence originates from a female donor with breast cancer. Some clones in this sample may be carry-over from other donors' samples. The chain employs TRBV20-1 and TRBJ1-5; tentative D call: TRBD1 (5 bases). The specimen sequenced was axillary lymph node tissue. Here the CDR3 reads CSARDYMQSLQENSNQPQHF. The CDR3 nucleotides are TGCAGTGCTAGAGATTATATGCAGTCGTTACAGGAGAATAGCAATCAGCCCCAGCATTTT.